One and the same sample provided the 8 T cell receptor beta chains below, sequenced in a study of T cell changes during pregnancy in multiple sclerosis. TCRdb's table, derived via immunoSEQ multiplex PCR, lists solely in-frame clones and lacks some. The sample yields about 93,000 clones, approximately 92% seen once. The sequencing here drew on peripheral blood, taken after pregnancy. The receptors originated from a female donor with multiple sclerosis, enrolled in a pregnancy study.

This chain uses TRBV9 with TRBJ1-5; D ambiguous. The germline gives CDR1 SGDLS, CDR2 YYNGEE. V shed 0 bases and J shed 4 bases, with 8 bases lying between them. The CDR3 has 14 amino acids. As DNA, the CDR3 is TGTGCCAGCAGCGTAGCGGGAATAAATCAGCCCCAGCATTTT. Translated, it gives CASSVAGINQPQHF. The full variable domain, with the rest looked up from reference TRBV9 and TRBJ1-5, is DSGVTQTPKHLITATGQRVTLRCSPRSGDLSVYWYQQSLDQGLQFLIQYYNGEERAKGNILERFSAQQFPDLHSELNLSSLELGDSALYFCASSVAGINQPQHFGDGTRLSIL.

The chain uses TRBV27 and TRBJ2-4; 7 bases fit TRBD1. The CDR3 is 15 amino acids. After removal of 7 bases from V and 4 bases from J, the junction contained 10 bases not matched to a gene. Germline lookup yields CDR1 MNHEY and CDR2 SMNVEV (reference sequence). The DNA of the CDR3 is TGTGCCAGCACTTTGTCTGGGACAGTAAAAAACATTCAGTACTTC. Its protein is CASTLSGTVKNIQYF.

The chain couples TRBV5-1 to TRBJ2-1; the D gene is possibly TRBD1 (5 bases). The CDR3 spans 13 residues. Looked up from germline, CDR1 is SGHRS and CDR2 is YFSETQ. Between the trimmed V and J ends, which lost 5 bases and 1 base, there was a span of 7 bases. This chain's CDR3 is CASRQVSYNEQFF. Here the CDR3 DNA reads TGCGCCAGCAGACAGGTATCCTACAATGAGCAGTTCTTC.

V is TRBV9 and J is TRBJ2-2, with 10 bases matching TRBD2. From germline, CDR1 is SGDLS and CDR2 YYNGEE. The CDR3 sequence is 16 residues long. The V and J ends lost 4 bases and 4 bases, in that order; junction bases with no gene match: 7. DNA for the CDR3: TGTGCCAGCAGCCTAGGGACTAGCGTCGGCACCGGGGAGCTGTTTTTT. It codes for CASSLGTSVGTGELFF.

CDR3 in amino acids: CASSPLAQGGYGYTF. DNA for the CDR3: TGTGCCAGCTCACCACTGGCCCAGGGAGGGTATGGCTACACCTTC. V and J are TRBV18 and TRBJ1-2; tentatively, D is TRBD1 (5 bases). Germline lookup yields CDR1 KGHSH and CDR2 LQKENI. V dropped 1 base and J dropped 5 bases, with 14 bases sitting between them. CDR3 size: 15 residues. The full variable domain, rest sourced from reference TRBV18 and TRBJ1-2, is NAGVMQNPRHLVRRRGQEARLRCSPMKGHSHVYWYRQLPEEGLKFMVYLQKENIIDESGMPKERFSAEFPKEGPSILRIQQVVRGDSAAYFCASSPLAQGGYGYTFGSGTRLTVV.

The chain combines TRBV7-3 with TRBJ2-5; 11 nucleotides match TRBD2. Germline assignment: CDR1 SGHTA and CDR2 FQGTGA. The CDR3 covers 16 residues. Trimming removed 1 base from V and 4 bases from J; junction bases left unmatched: 5. Here the CDR3 reads CASSLNSGGVLETQYF. The CDR3 region has the DNA TGTGCCAGCAGCTTAAATAGCGGGGGGGTCTTAGAGACCCAGTACTTC.

This chain uses TRBV9 with TRBJ2-1, with TRBD1 as a possible D gene (5 bases). The ends were cut back, 0 bases at V and 8 bases at J, with 12 bases in the middle. The length of the CDR3 is 14 residues. Germline values: CDR1 SGDLS, CDR2 YYNGEE. The CDR3 nucleotides are TGTGCCAGCAGCGTAGAACAGGCCCAATATGAGCAGTTCTTC. Amino acid sequence: CASSVEQAQYEQFF.

The rearrangement links TRBV7-9 to TRBJ2-3; D is undetermined. The CDR3 extends over 12 amino acids. V was clipped by 5 bases and J by 4 bases, with 7 bases between them. Germline V gives CDR1 SEHNR, CDR2 FQNEAQ (reference sequence). The DNA for the CDR3 is TGTGCCAGCAGCCCGGTAGCAGATACGCAGTATTTT. Translated, it gives CASSPVADTQYF. The variable domain in full, with the rest retrieved from reference TRBV7-9 and TRBJ2-3, is DTGVSQNPRHKITKRGQNVTFRCDPISEHNRLYWYRQTLGQGPEFLTYFQNEAQLEKSRLLSDRFSAERPKGSFSTLEIQRTEQGDSAMYLCASSPVADTQYFGPGTRLTVL.